The clone carrying this T cell receptor beta chain has more than one count but fewer than ten. Its specificity is unknown. This entry belongs to a study of regulatory T cells in long-lasting Graves disease. Across the study: Over 5 years of antithyroid drugs with positive TSH receptor antibodies was taken to mean persistent Graves' disease. Broader study findings: With a few thousand shared public clonotypes, persistent patients exceeded new patients, who shared over 950.

V dropped 4 bases and J dropped 5 bases, with 15 bases sitting between them. The CDR3 runs to 14 residues. In germline, CDR1 is SGHRS, CDR2 YFSETQ. The time point: persistent/refractory GD, antithyroid drugs over 5 years with positive TRAb. Construction of the TCR library relied on RNA isolated from PBMCs. Relying on iRepertoire HTBI primers and Arm-PCR of CDR3 regions, the team built TCR beta libraries. TCRdb re-called the multiplex PCR reads through MiXCR, storing one row per CDR3 protein. Here the sample spans approximately 360,000 distinct CDR3 sequences, roughly 24% being singletons. This chain links TRBV5-1 with TRBJ2-5, with D tentatively TRBD1 (6 bases). The source of this sequence is a woman aged 40-49 years with Graves disease. The sequencing used peripheral blood mononuclear cells (PBMCs), collected when the disease was refractory, from a patient treated with antithyroid drugs. CDR3 in amino acids: CASSRTVDWETQYF. The CDR3 DNA reads as TGCGCCAGCAGCCGGACAGTAGATTGGGAGACCCAGTACTTC.